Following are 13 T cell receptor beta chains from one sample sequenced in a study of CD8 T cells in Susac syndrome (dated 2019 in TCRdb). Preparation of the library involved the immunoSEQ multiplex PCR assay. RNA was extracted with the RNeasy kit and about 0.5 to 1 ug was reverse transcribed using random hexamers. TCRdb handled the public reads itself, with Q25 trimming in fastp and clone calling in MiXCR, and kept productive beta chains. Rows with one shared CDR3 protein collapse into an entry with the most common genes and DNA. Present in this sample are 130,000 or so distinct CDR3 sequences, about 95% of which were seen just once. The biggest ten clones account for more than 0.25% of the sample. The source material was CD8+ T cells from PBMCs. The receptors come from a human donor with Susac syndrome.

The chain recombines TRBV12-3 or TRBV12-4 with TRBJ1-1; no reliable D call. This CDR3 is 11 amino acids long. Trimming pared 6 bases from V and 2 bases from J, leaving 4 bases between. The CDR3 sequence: CASRDNTEAFF. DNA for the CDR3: TGTGCCAGCAGGGACAACACTGAAGCTTTCTTT.

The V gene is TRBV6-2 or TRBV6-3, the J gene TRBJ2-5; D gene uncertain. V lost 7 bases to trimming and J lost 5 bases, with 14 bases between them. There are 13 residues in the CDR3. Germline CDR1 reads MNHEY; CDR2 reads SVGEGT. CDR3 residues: CASTPGEVETQYF. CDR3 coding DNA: TGTGCCAGCACCCCTGGCGAAGTTGAGACCCAGTACTTC.

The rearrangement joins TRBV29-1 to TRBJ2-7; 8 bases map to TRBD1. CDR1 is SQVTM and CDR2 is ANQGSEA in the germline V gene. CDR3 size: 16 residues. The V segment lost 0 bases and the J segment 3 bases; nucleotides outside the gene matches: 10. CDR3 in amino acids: CSVEDPQGASLYEQYF. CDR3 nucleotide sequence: TGCAGCGTTGAAGACCCTCAGGGGGCATCCCTCTACGAGCAGTACTTC.

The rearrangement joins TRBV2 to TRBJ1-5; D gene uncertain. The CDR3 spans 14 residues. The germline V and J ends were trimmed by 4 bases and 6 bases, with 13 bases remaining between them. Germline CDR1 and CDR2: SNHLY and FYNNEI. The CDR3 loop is CASSGRAASQPQHF. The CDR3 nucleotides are TGTGCCAGCAGTGGGAGGGCAGCCAGTCAGCCCCAGCATTTT.

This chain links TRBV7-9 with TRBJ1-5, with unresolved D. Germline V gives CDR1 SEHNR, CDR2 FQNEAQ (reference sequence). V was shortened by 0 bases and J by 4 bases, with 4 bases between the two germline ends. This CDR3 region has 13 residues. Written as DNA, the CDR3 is TGTGCCAGCAGCTTAGCGTGGAATCAGCCCCAGCATTTT. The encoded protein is CASSLAWNQPQHF.

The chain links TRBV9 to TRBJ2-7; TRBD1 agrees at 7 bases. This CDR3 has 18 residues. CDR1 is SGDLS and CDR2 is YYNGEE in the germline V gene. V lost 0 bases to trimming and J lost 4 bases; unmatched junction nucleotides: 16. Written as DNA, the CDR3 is TGTGCCAGCAGCGTAGGACTACCTTCCGGGACAGCTACTTACGAGCAGTACTTC. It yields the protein CASSVGLPSGTATYEQYF. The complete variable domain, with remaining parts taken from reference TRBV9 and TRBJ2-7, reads DSGVTQTPKHLITATGQRVTLRCSPRSGDLSVYWYQQSLDQGLQFLIQYYNGEERAKGNILERFSAQQFPDLHSELNLSSLELGDSALYFCASSVGLPSGTATYEQYFGPGTRLTVT.

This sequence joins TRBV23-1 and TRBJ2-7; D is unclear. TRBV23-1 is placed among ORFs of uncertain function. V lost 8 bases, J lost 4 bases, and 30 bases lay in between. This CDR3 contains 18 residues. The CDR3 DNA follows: TGCGCCAGCGAGAAATCTCTGACTGGGCCAGGAGCACCTTACGAGCAGTACTTC. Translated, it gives CASEKSLTGPGAPYEQYF.

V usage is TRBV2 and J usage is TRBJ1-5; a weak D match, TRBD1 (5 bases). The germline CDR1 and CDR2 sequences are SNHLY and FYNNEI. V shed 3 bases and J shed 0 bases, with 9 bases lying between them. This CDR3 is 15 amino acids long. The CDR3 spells CASSDPRASNQPQHF. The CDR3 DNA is TGTGCCAGCAGTGATCCCAGGGCTAGCAATCAGCCCCAGCATTTT.

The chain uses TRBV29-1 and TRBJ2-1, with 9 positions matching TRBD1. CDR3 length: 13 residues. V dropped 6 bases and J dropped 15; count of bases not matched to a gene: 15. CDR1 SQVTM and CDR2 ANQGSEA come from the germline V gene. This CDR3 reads CSVWTGDSGLPFF. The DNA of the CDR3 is TGCAGCGTGTGGACAGGGGATTCGGGTTTGCCGTTCTTC.

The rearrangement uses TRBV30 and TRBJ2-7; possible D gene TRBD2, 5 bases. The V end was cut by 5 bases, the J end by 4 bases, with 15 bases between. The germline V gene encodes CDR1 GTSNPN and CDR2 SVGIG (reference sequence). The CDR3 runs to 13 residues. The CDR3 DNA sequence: TGTGCCTGGTACGGCGGGCCACGGTACGAGCAGTACTTC. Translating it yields CAWYGGPRYEQYF.

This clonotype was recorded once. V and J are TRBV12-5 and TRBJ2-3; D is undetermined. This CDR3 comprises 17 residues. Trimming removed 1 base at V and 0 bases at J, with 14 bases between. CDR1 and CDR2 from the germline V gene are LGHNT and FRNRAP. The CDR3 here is CASGLALTRPSTDTQYF. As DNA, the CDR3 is TGTGCTAGTGGTTTGGCCCTTACTCGACCTAGCACAGATACGCAGTATTTT. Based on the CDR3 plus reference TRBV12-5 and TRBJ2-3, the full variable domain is DARVTQTPRHKVTEMGQEVTMRCQPILGHNTVFWYRQTMMQGLELLAYFRNRAPLDDSGMPKDRFSAEMPDATLATLKIQPSEPRDSAVYFCASGLALTRPSTDTQYFGPGTRLTVL.

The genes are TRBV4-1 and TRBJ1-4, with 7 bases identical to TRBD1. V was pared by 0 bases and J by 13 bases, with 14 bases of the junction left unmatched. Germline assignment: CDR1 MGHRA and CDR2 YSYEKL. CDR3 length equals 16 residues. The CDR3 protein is CASSQERGLGALGLFF. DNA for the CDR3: TGCGCCAGCAGCCAAGAAAGGGGGCTGGGGGCGCTCGGACTGTTTTTT.

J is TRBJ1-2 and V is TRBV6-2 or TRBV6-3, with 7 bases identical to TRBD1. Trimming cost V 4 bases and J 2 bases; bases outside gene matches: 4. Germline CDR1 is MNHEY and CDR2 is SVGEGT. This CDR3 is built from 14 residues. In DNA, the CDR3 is TGTGCCAGCAGTTTGCTGACAGGGAACTATGGCTACACCTTC. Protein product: CASSLLTGNYGYTF.